This TCR beta chain was recorded in a study of T cell repertoires in cytomegalovirus infection. Study overall: Public signatures in TCR beta pointed to CMV infection and matching HLA type.

This clonotype was counted between two and nine times. The ends were cut back, 0 bases at V and 10 bases at J, with 9 bases in the middle. The germline CDR1 and CDR2 sequences are MNHEY and SVGAGI. The CDR3 is made up of 12 amino acids. TCRdb reprocessed the reads via MiXCR and lists one record per CDR3 protein. Found here are 350,000 to 550,000 distinct CDR3 sequences, approximately 30% of them singletons; the top ten hold roughly an eighth. The sequenced sample consisted of PBMCs. V gene TRBV6-5 combines with J gene TRBJ1-2; D is unresolved. This clonotype was obtained from a human donor in good health (CMV status not recorded). Some clones in this sample may be carry-over from other donors' samples. Here the CDR3 reads CASSYSQGAYTF. The CDR3 DNA follows: TGTGCCAGCAGTTACTCGCAAGGAGCCTACACCTTC.